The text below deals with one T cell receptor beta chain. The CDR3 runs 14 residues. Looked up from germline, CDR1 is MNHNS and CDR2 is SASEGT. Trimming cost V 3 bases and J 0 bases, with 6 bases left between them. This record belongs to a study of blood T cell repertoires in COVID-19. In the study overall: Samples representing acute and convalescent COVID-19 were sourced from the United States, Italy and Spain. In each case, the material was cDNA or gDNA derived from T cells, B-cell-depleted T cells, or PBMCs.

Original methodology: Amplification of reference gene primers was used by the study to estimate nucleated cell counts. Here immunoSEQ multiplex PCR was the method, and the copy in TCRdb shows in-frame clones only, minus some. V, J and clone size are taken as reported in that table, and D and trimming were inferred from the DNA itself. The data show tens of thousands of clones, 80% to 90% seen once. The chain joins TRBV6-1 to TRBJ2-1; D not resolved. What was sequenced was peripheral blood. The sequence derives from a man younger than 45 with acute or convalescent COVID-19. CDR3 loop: CASSERSSYNEQFF. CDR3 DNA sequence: TGTGCCAGCAGTGAGAGGAGCTCCTACAATGAGCAGTTCTTC.